This T cell receptor beta chain stems from a study of CD8 T cells in ankylosing spondylitis. TCR beta libraries were made by quantitative 5'-RACE with molecular barcodes. TCRdb reprocessed the 5' RACE reads via MiXCR and lists one record per CDR3 protein. The sample has more than 500,000 distinct CDR3 sequences, roughly 5% seen once. Study-level points and caveats: Seven to nine highly homologous variants made up a TCR beta motif, and this motif appeared characteristic of ankylosing spondylitis blood. Matched synovial fluid from ankylosing spondylitis patients was reported to be enriched for disease-linked clones.

The V and J ends lost 6 bases and 3 bases respectively, with 7 bases between them. The V gene's germline CDR1 is SNHLY and CDR2 FYNNEI. The CDR3 has 12 residues. With regard to this clonotype: What it binds is unknown.

The source material was blood, either unsorted or a sorted T cell fraction (not recorded which). The receptor was derived from a male donor with ankylosing spondylitis. This chain uses TRBV2 with TRBJ2-3, with a tentative D call TRBD1 (6 bases). The CDR3 protein is CASRGQTDTQYF. The CDR3 DNA reads TGTGCCAGCAGAGGACAGACAGATACGCAGTATTTT.